This TCR beta chain was sequenced in a study of T cells in Graves' hyperthyroidism and ophthalmopathy. Overall study findings and caveats: Blood also carried most thyroid clonotypes expanded above 0.001.

V gave up 2 bases and J gave up 0 bases; unmatched junction bases: 6. CDR3 size: 17 residues. Per germline, CDR1 ENHRY and CDR2 SYGVKD. Many counts were recorded for this clonotype. The antigen is unknown. Researchers took RNA transcripts and amplified the TCR beta CDR3 regions from them. Initially, a first-round RT-PCR of the TCR CDR3 employed the HTBI primer set. TCRdb reprocessed the multiplex PCR reads via MiXCR and lists one record per CDR3 protein. The sample shows hundreds of thousands of distinct CDR3 sequences, 11% to 15% of them seen only once. What was sequenced was blood. The rearrangement uses TRBV10-3 and TRBJ1-1; TRBD1 agrees at 10 bases. This clonotype originated in a woman aged 25 to 39 with Graves' hyperthyroidism that later progressed to Graves' ophthalmopathy. For the CDR3, the DNA is TGTGCCATCAGTGAGGTTCAGGACAGGGGGTTGAACACTGAAGCTTTCTTT. Its protein product is CAISEVQDRGLNTEAFF.